Each of the 9 T cell receptor beta chains below was sequenced from the same sample in a study of T cell responses to AZD1222 COVID-19 vaccine (dated by TCRdb to about 2021). Libraries were prepared through the immunoSEQ multiplex PCR assay. TCRdb provides this immuneACCESS table in a form limited to in-frame rearrangements. Some clones are lacking; in checked studies, under half of them reflect an unresolved V gene, and why the rest are absent is not known. This sample is represented by about 140,000 clones; almost 95% of them were singletons. The top ten clones comprise about 2.3% of the sample. The sample's time point label is to be understood as: baseline before first vaccination. The material sequenced was peripheral blood, taken on day 0 of AZD1222 vaccination. Receptors originate from an adult in good health.

This chain links TRBV5-4 with TRBJ1-1, with D possibly matching TRBD1 (6 bases). CDR3 length equals 15 residues. CDR1 is SGHNT, CDR2 YYREEE, per germline (reference sequence). The V end lost 3 bases, the J end lost 6 bases, and 18 bases lay between the germline ends. CDR3 loop: CASSSRQSGAPEAFF. The CDR3, as DNA: TGTGCCAGCAGCTCTCGTCAATCAGGGGCCCCTGAAGCTTTCTTT.

The J gene is TRBJ2-3, the V gene TRBV3-1 (or the pseudogene TRBV3-2); 7 bases match TRBD2. With V trimmed by 1 base and J by 7 bases, 5 bases remained unmatched. There are 14 residues in the CDR3. Germline loops: CDR1 LGHDT, CDR2 YNNKEL (reference sequence). The CDR3 protein is CASSQAGGAHTQYF. CDR3 nucleotides: TGTGCCAGCAGCCAAGCGGGGGGAGCGCATACGCAGTATTTT.

The chain combines TRBV15 with TRBJ2-7, with 7 bases aligning to TRBD1. V was pared by 0 bases and J by 2 bases, with 1 base of the junction left unmatched. Germline CDR1 is LNHNV and CDR2 is YYDKDF (reference sequence). The CDR3 consists of 14 residues. CDR3 in amino acids: CATSRDRGTYEQYF. CDR3 sequence (DNA): TGTGCCACCAGCAGAGACAGGGGGACCTACGAGCAGTACTTC.

The gene calls are TRBV7-9 and TRBJ1-5, with unresolved D. Germline V CDR1 and CDR2: SEHNR, FQNEAQ (reference sequence). Trimming pared 1 base from V and 2 bases from J, leaving 9 bases between. CDR3 length equals 15 residues. The CDR3 DNA reads as TGTGCCAGCAGCTTAGACCCCCCCGGCAATCAGCCCCAGCATTTT. It yields the protein CASSLDPPGNQPQHF.

The chain couples TRBV7-9 to TRBJ1-2, with 8 bases fitting TRBD1. This CDR3 has 14 amino acids. Germline V CDR1 and CDR2: SEHNR, FQNEAQ (reference sequence). After removal of 7 bases from V and 7 bases from J, the junction contained 11 bases not matched to a gene. CDR3 amino acids: CASTQSGGAGGYTF. The CDR3 region has the DNA TGTGCCAGCACCCAATCAGGGGGCGCGGGTGGCTACACCTTC. Variable domain in full (rest from reference TRBV7-9 and TRBJ1-2): DTGVSQNPRHKITKRGQNVTFRCDPISEHNRLYWYRQTLGQGPEFLTYFQNEAQLEKSRLLSDRFSAERPKGSFSTLEIQRTEQGDSAMYLCASTQSGGAGGYTFGSGTRLTVV.

The chain uses TRBV18 and TRBJ1-1, with no clear D. CDR3 length equals 14 residues. The germline V and J ends were trimmed by 1 base and 0 bases, with 6 bases remaining between them. Germline V gene lookup returns CDR1 KGHSH and CDR2 LQKENI. The DNA for the CDR3 is TGTGCCAGCTCACCACAGATCATGAACACTGAAGCTTTCTTT. Translated: CASSPQIMNTEAFF. Filled out from reference TRBV18 and TRBJ1-1, the complete variable domain reads NAGVMQNPRHLVRRRGQEARLRCSPMKGHSHVYWYRQLPEEGLKFMVYLQKENIIDESGMPKERFSAEFPKEGPSILRIQQVVRGDSAAYFCASSPQIMNTEAFFGQGTRLTVV.

This rearrangement joins TRBV5-1 to TRBJ1-2; 7 nucleotides agree with TRBD1. Germline values: CDR1 SGHRS, CDR2 YFSETQ. The J segment lost 2 bases and the V segment lost 0 bases, leaving 4 bases of the junction unmatched. There are 15 residues in the CDR3. CDR3 in amino acids: CASSLAQGGNYGYTF. The CDR3 DNA sequence: TGCGCCAGCAGCTTGGCCCAGGGGGGCAACTATGGCTACACCTTC.

Only one count was recorded for this clone. V is TRBV30 and J is TRBJ1-2, with D unresolved. Trimming removed 4 bases at V and 8 bases at J, with 14 bases between. This CDR3 contains 12 residues. Germline V gives CDR1 GTSNPN, CDR2 SVGIG (reference sequence). The CDR3 DNA follows: TGTGCCTGGAATATGGCCCGCGGCGGCTACACCTTC. Translated: CAWNMARGGYTF.

V is TRBV19 and J is TRBJ1-5; D unclear. Trimming stripped 3 bases from V and 10 bases from J, with 10 bases between. The CDR3 runs to 12 residues. Germline-derived CDR1 and CDR2 are LNHDA and SQIVND (reference sequence). The DNA of the CDR3 is TGTGCCAGTAGTATGACCCGGTCACCCCAGCATTTT. Translated: CASSMTRSPQHF.